Listed below are T cell receptor beta chains from one sample, sequenced in a study of T cell changes during pregnancy in multiple sclerosis. Produced via immunoSEQ multiplex PCR; TCRdb's table is partial and in-frame only. Of 45,000 to 70,000 clones detected, around 92% appear once; the ten largest clones hold approximately 0.15%. Sequenced material: CD4+ T cells from peripheral blood mononuclear cells, taken after pregnancy. These receptors came from a female donor in good health, enrolled as a control in a pregnancy study. The CDR3 runs from the conserved cysteine through the conserved F or W.

v_gene	j_gene	CDR3aa
TRBV19	TRBJ1-4	CASSKGRVIATNEKLFF
TRBV2	TRBJ1-1	CAITGGARPNTEAFF
TRBV5-1	TRBJ2-1	CASSLGRGDNEQFF
TRBV4-1	TRBJ2-1	CASSQDHQPGGQEQFF
TRBV14	TRBJ1-5	CASSLHGGNQPQHF
TRBV7-3	TRBJ2-3	CASSKGQGSTDTQYF
TRBV28	TRBJ1-2	CASSYEGGNYGYTF
TRBV11-2	TRBJ2-3	CASSFQSDTQYF
TRBV4-3	TRBJ2-3	CTSSRVEGADTQYF
TRBV10-2	TRBJ1-6	CASSDTGSNSPLHF
TRBV6-5	TRBJ2-7	CASSYSRQGDSEQYF